This note documents a single T cell receptor beta chain sequence. The target antigen is unknown. The data are from a study of T cell responses to AZD1222 COVID-19 vaccine. This table comes from immunoSEQ multiplex PCR, and its TCRdb copy is limited to in-frame clones, with some not included. Among some 180,000 clones listed, over 80% were seen once. Study-wide results and limits: Across spike, vaccine-associated CD4 TCRs were found, dominant at 160-218 and 743-854. Repertoire sampling happened only post peak T cell response. White British ancestry dominated among donors, who included more females, and clonal diversity was possibly underestimated. Seropositive status at baseline applied to only five to seven AZD1222 recipients.

CDR1 MGHRA and CDR2 YSYEKL come from the germline V gene. The germline V and J ends were trimmed by 0 bases and 1 base, with 15 bases remaining between them. The CDR3 loop spans 18 amino acids. V usage is TRBV4-1 and J usage is TRBJ2-2; possibly TRBD1 for D (5 bases). The material was peripheral blood, obtained on day 0 of AZD1222 vaccination. This TCR was sampled from an adult in good health. The CDR3 DNA follows: TGCGCCAGCAGCCAAGACTTCAATCCGACAGTGAACACCGGGGAGCTGTTTTTT. It codes for CASSQDFNPTVNTGELFF.